The entry below describes one T cell receptor (beta chain). Its target is not known. The data were obtained in a study of beta chain features in type 1 diabetes. General observations from the study: Equally in patients and controls, PCR might preferentially amplify shorter templates.

TCRB transcripts that were expressed got sequenced, as all of the isolated RNA had been reverse transcribed. Method: immunoSEQ multiplex PCR; TCRdb's copy keeps in-frame clones and lacks some. The table includes 680,000 or so clones, about 14% detected once. Trimming took off 3 bases at V and 10 bases at J, with 16 bases between the two ends. The V gene's germline CDR1 is MDHEN and CDR2 SYDVKM. The CDR3 covers 14 residues. Sequenced sample: naive CD4+ T cells from blood. This sequence was found in a man younger than 30 in good health. The V call is TRBV28, the J call TRBJ2-1, with D hard to call. CDR3 DNA sequence: TGTGCCAGCAGTTTTCGCCCAGCCCGGTTGGAGCAGTTCTTC. Translated: CASSFRPARLEQFF.